The entry below describes one T cell receptor beta chain. This clone was detected only once. Its cognate antigen has yet to be identified. The input lacks base qualities; no much larger clone sits a single base away. Unmatched junction bases come to 13, with V trimmed by 6 bases and J by 2 bases. Based on the germline V gene (reference sequence), the CDR1 and CDR2 sequences are MNHEY and SMNVEV. Including the terminal cysteine and phenylalanine, the CDR3 comprises 18 residues. The read is trimmed to its CDR3 DNA, 54 bases read in frame from base 1. The data stem from a study of OX40 agonist ivuxolimab in advanced cancers. The study in broad terms: Ivuxolimab was an agonistic, fully human IgG2 monoclonal antibody directed against OX40 (CD134), a costimulatory receptor. Intravenous ivuxolimab was administered to patients every 2 weeks at six dose levels: 0.01, 0.1, 0.3, 1.5, 3 and 10 mg/kg. Of the 52 patients in dose escalation, 19 had hepatocellular carcinoma, roughly 15 had melanoma, 9 had renal cell carcinoma and 9 had head and neck cancer. The dose-escalation cohort was around 84% male with a mean age of about 60 years, ranging from roughly 20 to 80. Prior anti-PD-1, anti-PD-L1 or anti-CTLA-4 therapy was permitted, and 30% to 50% of dose-escalation patients had received checkpoint inhibitors. Partial responses were achieved by three dose-escalation patients, of whom one had hepatocellular carcinoma and two had cutaneous melanoma. Peripheral TCRbeta sequencing aimed to test whether ivuxolimab altered TCR sequence diversity and caused clonal T-cell expansion. The paper describes the monotherapy dose-escalation part (N of about 47 patients) of the phase I trial of ivuxolimab. Results and caveats for the whole study, not just this receptor: After ivuxolimab, expanded clones were on average more numerous among CD8+ T cells than among CD4+ T cells. Low levels of normalized T-cell clonal expansion were also seen in some patients who did not respond. Partial responders in the 0.1-3.0 mg/kg groups had among the lowest normalized peripheral clonal expansion, especially among CD8+ T cells. Which antigens the clonally expanded peripheral T cells were specific for was not determined. Clonal expansion of both CD4+ and CD8+ blood T cells was observed from baseline to week 6 at doses 0.1 to 3.0 mg/kg.

The trial excluded patients who had a history of autoimmune disease or were on systemic immunosuppression. Peripheral blood for TCR sequencing was collected from all dose cohorts at baseline, on cycle 4 day 1, and on cycle 7 day 1. The samples were drawn from a first-in-human, open-label, multicenter phase I dose-escalation trial of ivuxolimab. Adults with locally advanced or metastatic head and neck squamous cell, hepatocellular, melanoma or renal cell carcinoma were enrolled in the trial. Before TCR sequencing, CD4+ T cells and CD8+ T cells were sorted from peripheral blood as separate populations. For sequencing of the TCRbeta CDR3 region, genomic DNA was extracted from the sorted cells. TCRbeta CDR3 regions were sequenced using the immunoSEQ Assay. As stored in TCRdb, this immuneACCESS dataset retains in-frame rearrangements with V and J assigned. A fraction of the clones does not appear; measured against another copy, unresolved V genes explain less than half of the discrepancy, and the remainder lacks a known reason. Present in this sample are tens of thousands of clones, 80% to 90% of which were seen just once. The top ten clones comprise under 0.35% of the sample.

Source: CD4+ or CD8+ T cells sorted from blood, taken in a trial of the OX40 agonist ivuxolimab. The sequence was obtained from an adult with an advanced solid tumor such as melanoma, head and neck, liver or kidney cancer. Here the chain combines TRBV27 and TRBJ2-2; 9 nucleotides in the junction match TRBD2. In nucleotide form, the sequence is TGTGCCAGCAGCCCCCACCGGGGAGCGGGGGGAAACACCGGGGAGCTGTTTTTT. The encoded protein is CASSPHRGAGGNTGELFF.